One and the same sample provided the 18 T cell receptor beta chains below, sequenced in a study of a mutant IDH1 vaccine in newly diagnosed glioma. These receptors lack a known antigen. Generated by immunoSEQ multiplex PCR, the TCRdb table keeps only in-frame clones and is missing some. The sample includes over 80,000 clones, 81% of them seen just once. Indicated time point: week 47, end of study. Alongside topical imiquimod, each dose of vaccine comprised 300 ug of mutant IDH1 20-mer peptide. This material consisted of PBMCs, taken from a glioma patient whose treatment included an IDH1 peptide vaccine. These receptors were taken from a man in his forties with glioma.

This clone showed up just once. This chain joins TRBV7-8 and TRBJ2-7; unclear D gene. The CDR3 is made up of 17 amino acids. Trimming cost V 5 bases and J 0 bases, with 20 bases left between them. Germline-derived CDR1 and CDR2 are SGHVS and FQNEAQ. The CDR3: CASSPKSASVSSYEQYF. The CDR3 DNA reads TGTGCCAGCAGCCCAAAGAGTGCGTCAGTAAGCTCCTACGAGCAGTACTTC. Based on the CDR3 plus reference TRBV7-8 and TRBJ2-7, the full variable domain is GAGVSQSPRYKVAKRGQDVALRCDPISGHVSLFWYQQALGQGPEFLTYFQNEAQLDKSGLPSDRFFAERPEGSVSTLKIQRTQQEDSAVYLCASSPKSASVSSYEQYFGPGTRLTVT.

The chain employs TRBV12-5 and TRBJ2-2, with TRBD1 as a possible D gene (6 bases). Germline loops: CDR1 LGHNT, CDR2 FRNRAP. The CDR3 covers 15 residues. The V end lost 6 bases, the J end lost 1 base, and 12 bases lay between the germline ends. CDR3 DNA sequence: TGTGCTAGTGGCTCGGGACAAAGGAACACCGGGGAGCTGTTTTTT. This encodes CASGSGQRNTGELFF.

This chain connects TRBV5-1 to TRBJ2-7; TRBD2 agrees at 12 bases. The CDR3 totals 16 residues. The germline CDR1 and CDR2 sequences are SGHRS and YFSETQ. J lost 4 bases, V lost 1 base, and 6 bases had no gene match. The chain's CDR3 is CASSLQLAGGVYEQYF. The CDR3 DNA sequence: TGCGCCAGCAGCTTGCAGCTAGCGGGGGGGGTTTACGAGCAGTACTTC. Filled out from reference TRBV5-1 and TRBJ2-7, the complete variable domain reads KAGVTQTPRYLIKTRGQQVTLSCSPISGHRSVSWYQQTPGQGLQFLFEYFSETQRNKGNFPGRFSGRQFSNSRSEMNVSTLELGDSALYLCASSLQLAGGVYEQYFGPGTRLTVT.

The chain has TRBV6-4 and TRBJ2-3; 7 bases are a match to TRBD2. V gave up 3 bases and J gave up 1 base; unmatched junction bases: 4. Per the germline V gene, CDR1 is MRHNA and CDR2 is SNTAGT. The length of the CDR3 is 15 residues. This CDR3 is CASSESSGGTDTQYF. CDR3 DNA sequence: TGTGCCAGCAGTGAATCTAGCGGAGGCACAGATACGCAGTATTTT.

The chain combines TRBV6-1 with TRBJ2-1, with TRBD1 identical over 8 bases. This CDR3 has 13 residues. V was pared by 7 bases and J by 2 bases, with 1 base of the junction left unmatched. The germline V gene has CDR1 MNHNS and CDR2 SASEGT. Here the CDR3 DNA reads TGTGCCAGCACCAGGGGGCCCTACAATGAGCAGTTCTTC. Protein product: CASTRGPYNEQFF.

Turning to this clone: Its ends do not fully match the called genes, so a read error is possible. The V gene is TRBV30, the J gene TRBJ1-6; possibly TRBD1 for D (6 bases). This CDR3 region has 15 residues. Germline V CDR1 and CDR2: GTSNPN, SVGIG (reference sequence). CDR3 sequence: CAWSSLQGHHSPPHF. The CDR3 region has the DNA TGTGCCTGGAGTTCCCTCCAGGGGCATCATTCACCCCCCCACTTT.

This sequence joins TRBV6-6 and TRBJ1-1; perhaps TRBD1 as D (5 bases). The ends were cut back, 7 bases at V and 1 base at J, with 7 bases in the middle. The CDR3 has 12 residues. Germline V gives CDR1 MNHNY, CDR2 SVGAGI (reference sequence). CDR3 loop: CASKGANTEAFF. The CDR3 region has the DNA TGTGCCAGCAAAGGGGCGAACACTGAAGCTTTCTTT.

This clone was counted a single time. The chain is built from TRBV2 and TRBJ1-5; perhaps TRBD1 as D (5 bases). CDR3 length: 16 amino acids. Between the trimmed V and J ends, which lost 2 bases and 0 bases, there was a span of 11 bases. From germline, CDR1 is SNHLY and CDR2 FYNNEI. For the CDR3, the DNA is TGTGCCAGCAGTGAATTAAGGGGATTTAGCAATCAGCCCCAGCATTTT. Translation: CASSELRGFSNQPQHF.

As DNA, the CDR3 is TGTGCCAGCAGCTACCCTCCGGGGGGGACCGACGAGCAGTACTTC. Its protein is CASSYPPGGTDEQYF. The chain couples TRBV7-2 to TRBJ2-7, with 8 bases identical to TRBD2. Germline V lookup: CDR1 SGHTA, CDR2 FQGNSA. After removal of 4 bases from V and 5 bases from J, the junction contained 10 bases not matched to a gene. The CDR3 has 15 amino acids.

CDR3 in amino acids: CASRTDRGSNTEAFF. CDR3 DNA sequence: TGTGCCAGCAGAACGGACAGGGGGTCGAACACTGAAGCTTTCTTT. The rearrangement uses TRBV6-6 and TRBJ1-1; 10 nucleotides agree with TRBD1. The junction had 5 bases not matched to a gene; V was cut back by 6 bases and J by 1 base. This CDR3 is 15 amino acids long. The germline gives CDR1 MNHNY, CDR2 SVGAGI (reference sequence).

The V call is TRBV19, the J call TRBJ1-2, with D hard to call. V lost 0 bases to trimming and J lost 8 bases, with 10 bases between them. CDR3 length: 13 residues. The germline V gene encodes CDR1 LNHDA and CDR2 SQIVND (reference sequence). The CDR3 coding sequence is TGTGCCAGTAGTATAGAGACTGGAGGGGGCTACACCTTC. Protein product: CASSIETGGGYTF. The full variable domain, completed using reference TRBV19 and TRBJ1-2, is DGGITQSPKYLFRKEGQNVTLSCEQNLNHDAMYWYRQDPGQGLRLIYYSQIVNDFQKGDIAEGYSVSREKKESFPLTVTSAQKNPTAFYLCASSIETGGGYTFGSGTRLTVV.

The V call is TRBV27, the J call TRBJ1-1; no reliable D call. Per the germline V gene, CDR1 is MNHEY and CDR2 is SMNVEV (reference sequence). The CDR3 extends over 15 amino acids. Trimming removed 2 bases at V and 0 bases at J, with 10 bases between. The CDR3 bases are TGTGCCAGCAGTTTACGACACTTCATGAACACTGAAGCTTTCTTT. Protein: CASSLRHFMNTEAFF.

As to this clone: An end of the junction differs from the germline gene, which may be a read error. The rearrangement links TRBV30 to TRBJ1-3; TRBD1 might be the D (6 bases). Germline loops: CDR1 GTSNPN, CDR2 SVGIG (reference sequence). The CDR3 loop spans 15 amino acids. DNA for the CDR3: TGTGCCTGGAGTGAAAAAAGGACAGCTGGAAGCACCATATATTTT. Amino acids: CAWSEKRTAGSTIYF.

V gene TRBV30 combines with J gene TRBJ1-3; D not certain. The germline CDR1 and CDR2 sequences are GTSNPN and SVGIG (reference sequence). The V gene lost 2 bases and the J gene lost 3 bases, with 5 bases spanning the gap. The CDR3 has 12 amino acids. The chain's CDR3 is CAWSPIGNTIYF. DNA of the CDR3: TGTGCCTGGAGTCCAATTGGAAACACCATATATTTT.

V gene TRBV5-1 combines with J gene TRBJ2-5; D remains ambiguous. Germline CDR1 is SGHRS and CDR2 is YFSETQ. CDR3 length: 13 amino acids. V was cut by 3 bases and J by 2 bases, with 8 bases left in between. The CDR3 region has the DNA TGCGCCAGCAGCTCCGGGCCACAAGAGACCCAGTACTTC. This gives the protein CASSSGPQETQYF. The complete variable domain, with remaining parts taken from reference TRBV5-1 and TRBJ2-5, reads KAGVTQTPRYLIKTRGQQVTLSCSPISGHRSVSWYQQTPGQGLQFLFEYFSETQRNKGNFPGRFSGRQFSNSRSEMNVSTLELGDSALYLCASSSGPQETQYFGPGTRLLVL.

This chain connects TRBV5-1 to TRBJ2-3, with D possibly matching TRBD2 (5 bases). V gave up 2 bases and J gave up 0 bases, with 10 bases separating them. Germline assignment: CDR1 SGHRS and CDR2 YFSETQ. This CDR3 is 15 amino acids long. The CDR3 sequence is CASSFGSSSTDTQYF. The CDR3 DNA reads TGCGCCAGCAGCTTTGGGAGTTCTAGCACAGATACGCAGTATTTT. Combining the CDR3 with reference TRBV5-1 and TRBJ2-3 gives the whole variable domain KAGVTQTPRYLIKTRGQQVTLSCSPISGHRSVSWYQQTPGQGLQFLFEYFSETQRNKGNFPGRFSGRQFSNSRSEMNVSTLELGDSALYLCASSFGSSSTDTQYFGPGTRLTVL.

V gene TRBV28 combines with J gene TRBJ2-1; TRBD1 matches at 8 bases. CDR3 length: 15 amino acids. The germline V gene encodes CDR1 MDHEN and CDR2 SYDVKM. The V segment lost 4 bases and the J segment 3 bases; nucleotides outside the gene matches: 5. CDR3 in amino acids: CASSSGGSFYNEQFF. The CDR3 region has the DNA TGTGCCAGCAGTTCAGGGGGCAGTTTCTACAATGAGCAGTTCTTC.

V and J are TRBV15 and TRBJ2-7, with 7 bases fitting TRBD1. The germline CDR1 and CDR2 sequences are LNHNV and YYDKDF (reference sequence). V was pared by 5 bases and J by 4 bases, with 8 bases of the junction left unmatched. This CDR3 is built from 14 residues. CDR3 sequence (DNA): TGTGCCACCAGCGGCCGGGACAGTACGTACGAGCAGTACTTC. This codes for CATSGRDSTYEQYF.